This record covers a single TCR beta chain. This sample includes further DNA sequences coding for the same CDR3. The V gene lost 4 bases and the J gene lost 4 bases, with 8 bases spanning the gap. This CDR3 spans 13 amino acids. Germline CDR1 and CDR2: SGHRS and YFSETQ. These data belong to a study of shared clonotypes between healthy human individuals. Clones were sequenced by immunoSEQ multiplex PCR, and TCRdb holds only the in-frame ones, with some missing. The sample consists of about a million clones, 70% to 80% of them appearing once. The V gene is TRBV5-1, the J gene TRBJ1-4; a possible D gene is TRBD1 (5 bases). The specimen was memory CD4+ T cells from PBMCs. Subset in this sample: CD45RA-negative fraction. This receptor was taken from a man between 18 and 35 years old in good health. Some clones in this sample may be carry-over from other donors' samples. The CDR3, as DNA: TGCGCCAGCAGCCCCGGGGGTAATGAAAAACTGTTTTTT. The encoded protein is CASSPGGNEKLFF.